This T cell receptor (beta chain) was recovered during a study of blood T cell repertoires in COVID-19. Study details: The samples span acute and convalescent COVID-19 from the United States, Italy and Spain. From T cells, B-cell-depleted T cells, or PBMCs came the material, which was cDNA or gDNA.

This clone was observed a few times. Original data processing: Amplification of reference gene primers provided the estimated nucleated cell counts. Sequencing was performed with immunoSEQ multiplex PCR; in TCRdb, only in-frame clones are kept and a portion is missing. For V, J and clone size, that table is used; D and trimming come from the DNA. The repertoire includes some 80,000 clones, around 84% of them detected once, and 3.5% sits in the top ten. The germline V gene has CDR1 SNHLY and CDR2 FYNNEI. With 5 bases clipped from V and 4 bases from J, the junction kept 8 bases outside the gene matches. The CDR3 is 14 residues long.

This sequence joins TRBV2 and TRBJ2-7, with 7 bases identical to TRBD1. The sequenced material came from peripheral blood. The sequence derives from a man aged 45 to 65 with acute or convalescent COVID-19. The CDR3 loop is CASSFRDRGYEQYF. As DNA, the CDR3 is TGTGCCAGCAGTTTCCGGGACAGAGGGTACGAGCAGTACTTC.